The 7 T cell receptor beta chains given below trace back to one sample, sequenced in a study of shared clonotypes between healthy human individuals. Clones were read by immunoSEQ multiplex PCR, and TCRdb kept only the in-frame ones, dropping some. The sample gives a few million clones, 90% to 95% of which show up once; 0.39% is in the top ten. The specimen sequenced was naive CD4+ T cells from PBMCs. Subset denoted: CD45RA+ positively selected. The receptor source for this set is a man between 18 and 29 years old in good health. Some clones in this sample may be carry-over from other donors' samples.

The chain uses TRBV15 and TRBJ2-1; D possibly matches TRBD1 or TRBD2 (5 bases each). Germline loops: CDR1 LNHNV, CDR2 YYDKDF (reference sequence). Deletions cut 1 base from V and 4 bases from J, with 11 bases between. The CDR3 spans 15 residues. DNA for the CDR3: TGTGCCACCAGCAGAGCCGGGGCCGGGTACAATGAGCAGTTCTTC. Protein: CATSRAGAGYNEQFF.

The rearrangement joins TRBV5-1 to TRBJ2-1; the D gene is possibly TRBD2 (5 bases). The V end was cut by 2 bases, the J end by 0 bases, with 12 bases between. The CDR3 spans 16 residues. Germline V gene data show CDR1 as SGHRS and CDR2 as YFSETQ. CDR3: CASSFFSASSYNEQFF. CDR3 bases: TGCGCCAGCAGCTTTTTTAGCGCGAGCTCCTACAATGAGCAGTTCTTC.

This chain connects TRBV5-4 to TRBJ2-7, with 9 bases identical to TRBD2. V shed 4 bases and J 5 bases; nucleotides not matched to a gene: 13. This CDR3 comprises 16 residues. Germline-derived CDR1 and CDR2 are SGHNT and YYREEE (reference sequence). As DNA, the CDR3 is TGTGCCAGCAGCAGGGGGACAGCGGGAGGAATCGACGAGCAGTACTTC. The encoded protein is CASSRGTAGGIDEQYF. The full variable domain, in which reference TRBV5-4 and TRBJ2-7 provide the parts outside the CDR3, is ETGVTQSPTHLIKTRGQQVTLRCSSQSGHNTVSWYQQALGQGPQFIFQYYREEENGRGNFPPRFSGLQFPNYSSELNVNALELDDSALYLCASSRGTAGGIDEQYFGPGTRLTVT.

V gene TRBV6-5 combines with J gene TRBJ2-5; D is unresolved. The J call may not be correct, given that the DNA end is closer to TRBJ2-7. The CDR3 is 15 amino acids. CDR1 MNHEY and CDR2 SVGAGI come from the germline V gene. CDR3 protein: CASSYSSGSSYEQYF. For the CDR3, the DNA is TGTGCCAGCAGTTACTCTTCGGGCAGCTCCTACGAGCAGTACTTC.

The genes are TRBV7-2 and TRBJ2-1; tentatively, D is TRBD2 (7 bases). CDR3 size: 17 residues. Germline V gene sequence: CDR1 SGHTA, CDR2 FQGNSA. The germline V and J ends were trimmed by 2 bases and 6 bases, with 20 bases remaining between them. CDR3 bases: TGTGCCAGCAGCTTAAGACGGGGGGCCCCAGTCGGCAATGAGCAGTTCTTC. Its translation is CASSLRRGAPVGNEQFF.

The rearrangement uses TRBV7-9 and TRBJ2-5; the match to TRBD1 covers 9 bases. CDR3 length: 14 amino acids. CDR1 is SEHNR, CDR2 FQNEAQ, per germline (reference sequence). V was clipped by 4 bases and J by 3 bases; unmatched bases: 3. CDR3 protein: CASSSGQGKETQYF. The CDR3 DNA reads TGTGCCAGCAGCTCGGGACAGGGTAAAGAGACCCAGTACTTC. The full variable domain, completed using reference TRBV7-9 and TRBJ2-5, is DTGVSQNPRHKITKRGQNVTFRCDPISEHNRLYWYRQTLGQGPEFLTYFQNEAQLEKSRLLSDRFSAERPKGSFSTLEIQRTEQGDSAMYLCASSSGQGKETQYFGPGTRLLVL.

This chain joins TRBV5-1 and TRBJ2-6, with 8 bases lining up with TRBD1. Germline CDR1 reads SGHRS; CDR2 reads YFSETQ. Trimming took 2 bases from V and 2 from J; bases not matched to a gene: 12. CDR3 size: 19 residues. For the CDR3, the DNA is TGCGCCAGCAGCTTTGAGATTCGGGACAGGATAGCTGGGGCCAACGTCCTGACTTTC. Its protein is CASSFEIRDRIAGANVLTF.